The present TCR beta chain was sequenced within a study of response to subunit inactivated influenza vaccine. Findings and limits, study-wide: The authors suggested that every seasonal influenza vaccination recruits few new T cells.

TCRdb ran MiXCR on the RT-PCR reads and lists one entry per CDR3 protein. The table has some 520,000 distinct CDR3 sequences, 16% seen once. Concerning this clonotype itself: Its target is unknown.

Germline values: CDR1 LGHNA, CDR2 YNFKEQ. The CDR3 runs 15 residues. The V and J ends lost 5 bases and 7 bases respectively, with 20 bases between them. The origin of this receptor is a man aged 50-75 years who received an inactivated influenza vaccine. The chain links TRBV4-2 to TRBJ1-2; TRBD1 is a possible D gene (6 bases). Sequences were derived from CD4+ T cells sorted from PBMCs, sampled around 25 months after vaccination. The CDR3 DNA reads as TGTGCCAGCAGCGGTATACGGGGGGCTGCGAGTGGCTACACCTTC. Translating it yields CASSGIRGAASGYTF.